What follows is one TCR beta chain and its context. Its target is not known. The sample belongs to a study of chemoradiotherapy in HPV16-positive cancers. Profiled with immunoSEQ multiplex PCR; TCRdb holds only in-frame clones, not every one. The repertoire includes approximately 17,000 clones, around 70% of them detected once, and around 7.6% sits in the top ten. The trim removed 2 bases at V and 4 bases at J, leaving 7 bases unmatched. This CDR3 has 15 amino acids. The V gene's germline CDR1 is SGHRS and CDR2 YFSETQ. General study points: Candidate HPV-specific clones and E7-related TCR motifs grew in tumor during treatment. HPV-specific T cells were functionally defined from only a couple of HPV16-positive patients.

The material was tumor tissue, obtained from a patient who underwent chemoradiotherapy. The receptor's source is a human donor with HPV-associated anogenital cancer. This rearrangement joins TRBV5-1 to TRBJ2-5; TRBD1 aligns across 8 bases. The CDR3 DNA follows: TGCGCCAGCAGCTTAACAGTACAGGGGGGAGAGACCCAGTACTTC. Translating gives CASSLTVQGGETQYF. Complete variable domain (other parts from reference TRBV5-1 and TRBJ2-5): KAGVTQTPRYLIKTRGQQVTLSCSPISGHRSVSWYQQTPGQGLQFLFEYFSETQRNKGNFPGRFSGRQFSNSRSEMNVSTLELGDSALYLCASSLTVQGGETQYFGPGTRLLVL.